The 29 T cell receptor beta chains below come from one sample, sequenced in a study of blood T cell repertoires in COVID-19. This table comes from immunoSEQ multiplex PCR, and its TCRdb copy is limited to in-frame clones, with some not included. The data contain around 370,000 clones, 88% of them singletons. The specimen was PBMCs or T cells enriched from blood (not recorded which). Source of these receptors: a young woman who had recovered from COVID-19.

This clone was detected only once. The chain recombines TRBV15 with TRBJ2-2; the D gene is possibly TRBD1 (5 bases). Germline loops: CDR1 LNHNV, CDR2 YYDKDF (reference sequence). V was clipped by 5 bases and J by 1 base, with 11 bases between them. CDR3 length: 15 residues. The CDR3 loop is CATSPDRLNTGELFF. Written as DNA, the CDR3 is TGTGCCACCAGCCCAGACAGATTGAACACCGGGGAGCTGTTTTTT.

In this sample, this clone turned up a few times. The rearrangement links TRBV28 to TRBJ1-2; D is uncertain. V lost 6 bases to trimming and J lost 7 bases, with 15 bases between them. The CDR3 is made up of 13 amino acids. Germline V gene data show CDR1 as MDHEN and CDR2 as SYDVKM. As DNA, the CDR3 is TGTGCCAGCAGGGCGGCGGGAGGGAGTGGCTACACCTTC. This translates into CASRAAGGSGYTF.

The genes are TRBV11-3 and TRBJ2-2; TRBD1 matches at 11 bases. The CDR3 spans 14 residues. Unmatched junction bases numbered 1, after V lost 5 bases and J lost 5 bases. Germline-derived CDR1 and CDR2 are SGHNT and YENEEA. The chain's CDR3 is CASSRDRGTGELFF. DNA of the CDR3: TGTGCCAGCAGCCGGGACAGGGGGACCGGGGAGCTGTTTTTT.

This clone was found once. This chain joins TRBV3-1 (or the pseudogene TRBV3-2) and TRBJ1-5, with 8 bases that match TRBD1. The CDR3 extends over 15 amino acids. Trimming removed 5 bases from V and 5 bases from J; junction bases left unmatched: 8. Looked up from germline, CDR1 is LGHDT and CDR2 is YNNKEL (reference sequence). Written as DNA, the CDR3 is TGTGCCAGCAGCGGGACCGGGACAGGTGATCAGCCCCAGCATTTT. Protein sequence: CASSGTGTGDQPQHF.

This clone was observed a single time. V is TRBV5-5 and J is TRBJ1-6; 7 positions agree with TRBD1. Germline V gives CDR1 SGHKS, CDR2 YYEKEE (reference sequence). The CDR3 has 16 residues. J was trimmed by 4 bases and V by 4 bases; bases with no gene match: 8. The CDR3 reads CASSHTGANYNSPLHF. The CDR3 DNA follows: TGTGCCAGCAGCCATACAGGGGCCAATTATAATTCACCCCTCCACTTT.

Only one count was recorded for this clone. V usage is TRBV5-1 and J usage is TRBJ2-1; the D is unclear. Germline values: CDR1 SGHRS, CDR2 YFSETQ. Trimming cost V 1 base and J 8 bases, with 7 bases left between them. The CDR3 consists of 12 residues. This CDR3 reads CASSLSQHEQFF. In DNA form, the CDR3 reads TGCGCCAGCAGCTTGTCACAGCATGAGCAGTTCTTC.

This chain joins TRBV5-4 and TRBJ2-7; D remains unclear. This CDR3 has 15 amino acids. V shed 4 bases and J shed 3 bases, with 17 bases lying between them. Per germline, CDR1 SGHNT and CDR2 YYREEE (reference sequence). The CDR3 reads CASSPSIQAGYEQYF. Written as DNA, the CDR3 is TGTGCCAGCAGCCCTTCGATCCAGGCTGGCTACGAGCAGTACTTC.

The CDR3 reads CASRIGATDTQYF. The CDR3 bases are TGTGCCAGCAGGATAGGGGCGACAGATACGCAGTATTTT. This chain connects TRBV7-2 to TRBJ2-3; D is possibly TRBD1 (5 bases). The CDR3 consists of 13 residues. Trimming pared 6 bases from V and 3 bases from J, leaving 10 bases between. The germline gives CDR1 SGHTA, CDR2 FQGNSA.

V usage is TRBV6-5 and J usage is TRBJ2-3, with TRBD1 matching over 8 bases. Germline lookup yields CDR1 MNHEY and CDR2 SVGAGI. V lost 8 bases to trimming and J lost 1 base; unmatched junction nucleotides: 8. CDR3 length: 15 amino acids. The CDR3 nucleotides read TGTGCCAGCGGAACCCCGGGACAGGGCACAGATACGCAGTATTTT. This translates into CASGTPGQGTDTQYF.

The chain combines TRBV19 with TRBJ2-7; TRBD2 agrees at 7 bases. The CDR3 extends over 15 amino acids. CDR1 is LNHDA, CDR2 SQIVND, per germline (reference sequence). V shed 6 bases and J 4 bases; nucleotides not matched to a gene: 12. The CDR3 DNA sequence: TGTGCCAGTAGGGCCCTGGGAGGGTCTGTTTACGAGCAGTACTTC. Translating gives CASRALGGSVYEQYF.

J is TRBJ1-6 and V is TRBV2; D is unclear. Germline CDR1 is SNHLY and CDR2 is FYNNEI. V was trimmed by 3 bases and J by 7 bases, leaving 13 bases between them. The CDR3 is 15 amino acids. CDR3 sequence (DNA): TGTGCCAGCAGTGATGCGGGCAGGAGAAATTCACCCCTCCACTTT. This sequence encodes CASSDAGRRNSPLHF.

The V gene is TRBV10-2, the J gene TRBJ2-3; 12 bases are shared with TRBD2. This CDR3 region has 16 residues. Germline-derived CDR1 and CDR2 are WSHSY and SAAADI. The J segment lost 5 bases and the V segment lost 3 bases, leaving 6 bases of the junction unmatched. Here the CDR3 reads CASSEGTSGRGDTQYF. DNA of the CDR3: TGCGCCAGCAGTGAAGGGACTAGCGGGCGGGGAGATACGCAGTATTTT.

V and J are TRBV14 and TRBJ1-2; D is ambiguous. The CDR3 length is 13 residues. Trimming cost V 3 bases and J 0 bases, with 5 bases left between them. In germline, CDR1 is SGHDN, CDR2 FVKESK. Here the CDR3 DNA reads TGTGCCAGCAGCCACGGAGCTAACTATGGCTACACCTTC. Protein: CASSHGANYGYTF. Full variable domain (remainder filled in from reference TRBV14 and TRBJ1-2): EAGVTQFPSHSVIEKGQTVTLRCDPISGHDNLYWYRRVMGKEIKFLLHFVKESKQDESGMPNNRFLAERTGGTYSTLKVQPAELEDSGVYFCASSHGANYGYTFGSGTRLTVV.

The CDR3: CSAMTGYGYTF. CDR3 bases: TGCAGCGCCATGACAGGCTATGGCTACACCTTC. The chain carries TRBV29-1 and TRBJ1-2, with D possibly TRBD1 on 6 matching bases. The ends were cut back, 7 bases at V and 4 bases at J, with 10 bases in the middle. The CDR3 runs 11 residues. Germline CDR1 is SQVTM and CDR2 is ANQGSEA.

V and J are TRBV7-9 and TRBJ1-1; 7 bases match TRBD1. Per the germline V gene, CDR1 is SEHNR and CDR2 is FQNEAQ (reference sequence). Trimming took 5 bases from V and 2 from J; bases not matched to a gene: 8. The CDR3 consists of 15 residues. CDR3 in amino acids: CASSTITGANTEAFF. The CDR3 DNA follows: TGTGCCAGCAGCACTATTACAGGGGCCAACACTGAAGCTTTCTTT.

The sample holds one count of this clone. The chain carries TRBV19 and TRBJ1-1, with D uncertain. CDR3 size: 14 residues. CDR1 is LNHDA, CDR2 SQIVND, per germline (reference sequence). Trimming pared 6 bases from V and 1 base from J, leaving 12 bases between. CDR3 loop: CASSLSRENTEAFF. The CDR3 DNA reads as TGTGCCAGTAGCCTCTCCCGGGAGAACACTGAAGCTTTCTTT.

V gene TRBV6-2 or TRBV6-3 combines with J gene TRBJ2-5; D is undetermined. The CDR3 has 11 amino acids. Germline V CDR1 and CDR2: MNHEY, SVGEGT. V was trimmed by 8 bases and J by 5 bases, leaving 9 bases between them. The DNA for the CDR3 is TGTGCCAGCGGCCTGGAGGAGACCCAGTACTTC. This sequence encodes CASGLEETQYF.

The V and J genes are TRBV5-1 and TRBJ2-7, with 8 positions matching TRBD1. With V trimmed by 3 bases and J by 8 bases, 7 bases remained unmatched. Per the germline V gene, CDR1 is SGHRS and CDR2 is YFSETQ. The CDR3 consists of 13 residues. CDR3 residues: CASSSSGQGKQYF. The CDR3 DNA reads TGCGCCAGCAGCTCAAGCGGACAGGGAAAGCAGTACTTC.

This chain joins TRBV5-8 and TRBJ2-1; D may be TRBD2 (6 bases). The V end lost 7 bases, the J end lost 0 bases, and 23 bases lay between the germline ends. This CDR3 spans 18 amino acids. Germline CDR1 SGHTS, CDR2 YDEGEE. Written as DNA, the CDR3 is TGTGCCAGCTCACGGCAGCTTAGCGGTTTGAGCTCCTACAATGAGCAGTTCTTC. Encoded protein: CASSRQLSGLSSYNEQFF.

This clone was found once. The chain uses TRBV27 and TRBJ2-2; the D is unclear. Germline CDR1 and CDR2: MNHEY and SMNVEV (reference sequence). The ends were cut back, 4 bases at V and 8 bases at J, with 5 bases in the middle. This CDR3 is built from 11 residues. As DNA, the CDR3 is TGTGCCAGCAGTTCCCCAGGGGAGCTGTTTTTT. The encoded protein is CASSSPGELFF.

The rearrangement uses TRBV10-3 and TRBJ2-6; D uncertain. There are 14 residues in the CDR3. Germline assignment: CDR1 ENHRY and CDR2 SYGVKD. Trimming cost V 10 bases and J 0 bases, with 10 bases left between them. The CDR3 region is CATSLPSGANVLTF. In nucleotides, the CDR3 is TGTGCCACGTCACTCCCCTCTGGGGCCAACGTCCTGACTTTC.

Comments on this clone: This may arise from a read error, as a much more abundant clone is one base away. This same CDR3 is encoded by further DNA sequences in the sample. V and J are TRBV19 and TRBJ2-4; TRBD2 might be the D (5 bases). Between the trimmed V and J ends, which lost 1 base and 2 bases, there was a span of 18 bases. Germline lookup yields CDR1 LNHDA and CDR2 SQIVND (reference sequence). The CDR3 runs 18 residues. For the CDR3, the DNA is TGTGCCAGTAGTATAGGTTGGAGAGGGCGCACGACCAAAAACATTCAGTACTTC. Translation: CASSIGWRGRTTKNIQYF.

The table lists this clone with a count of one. CDR3 DNA: TGTGCCAGCAGCAAAGAGACAGGGCCCCTGGCGGTGTACAATGAGCAGTTCTTC. Amino acid sequence: CASSKETGPLAVYNEQFF. V gene TRBV21-1 combines with J gene TRBJ2-1; TRBD1, the D gene given by the table, was not confirmed from the DNA. TRBV21-1 is noted as a pseudogene. The CDR3 length is 18 residues.

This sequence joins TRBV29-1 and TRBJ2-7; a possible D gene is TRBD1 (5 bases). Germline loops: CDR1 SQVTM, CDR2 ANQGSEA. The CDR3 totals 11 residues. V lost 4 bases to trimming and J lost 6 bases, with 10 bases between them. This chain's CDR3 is CSVAEQGEQYF. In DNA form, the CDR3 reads TGCAGCGTTGCGGAGCAGGGCGAGCAGTACTTC.

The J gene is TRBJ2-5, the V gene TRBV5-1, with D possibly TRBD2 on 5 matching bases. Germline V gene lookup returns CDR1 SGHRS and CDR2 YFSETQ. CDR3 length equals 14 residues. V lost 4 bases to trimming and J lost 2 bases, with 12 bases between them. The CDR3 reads CASSRGSKQETQYF. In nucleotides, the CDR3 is TGCGCCAGCAGCCGGGGTTCGAAACAAGAGACCCAGTACTTC.

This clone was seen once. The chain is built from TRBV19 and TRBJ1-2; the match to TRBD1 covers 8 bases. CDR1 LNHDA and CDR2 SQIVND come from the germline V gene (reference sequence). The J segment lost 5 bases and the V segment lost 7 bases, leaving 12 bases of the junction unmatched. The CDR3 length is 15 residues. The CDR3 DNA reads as TGTGCCAGTAAGACAGGGGTTGGTTTCGTTTATGGCTACACCTTC. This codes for CASKTGVGFVYGYTF.

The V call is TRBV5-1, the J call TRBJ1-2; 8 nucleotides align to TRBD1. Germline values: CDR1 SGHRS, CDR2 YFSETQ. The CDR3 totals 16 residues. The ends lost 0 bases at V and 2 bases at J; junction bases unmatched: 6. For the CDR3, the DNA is TGCGCCAGCAGCTTGGAGGGGGACAGGTCGAACTATGGCTACACCTTC. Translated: CASSLEGDRSNYGYTF.

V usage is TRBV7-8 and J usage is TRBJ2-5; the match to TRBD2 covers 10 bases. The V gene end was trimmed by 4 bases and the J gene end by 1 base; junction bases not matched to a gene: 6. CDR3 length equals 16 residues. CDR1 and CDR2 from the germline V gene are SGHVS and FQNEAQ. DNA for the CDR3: TGTGCCAGCAGCTCCCCCTGGACTAGCGGCCAAGAGACCCAGTACTTC. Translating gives CASSSPWTSGQETQYF.

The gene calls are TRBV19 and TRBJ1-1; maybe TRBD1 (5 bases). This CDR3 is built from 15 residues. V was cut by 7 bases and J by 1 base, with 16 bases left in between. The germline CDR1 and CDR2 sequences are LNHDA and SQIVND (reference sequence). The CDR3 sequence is CASTSWGGSNTEAFF. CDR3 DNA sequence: TGTGCCAGTACCTCTTGGGGGGGGTCGAACACTGAAGCTTTCTTT.